This T cell receptor (beta chain) was identified during a study of T cells in Graves' hyperthyroidism and ophthalmopathy. Amplified TCR beta CDR3 regions derived from RNA transcripts. With the HTBI primer set, the TCR CDR3 went through a first round of RT-PCR. In TCRdb, the multiplex PCR reads were re-called with MiXCR into one record per CDR3 protein. Among 550,000 to 700,000 distinct CDR3 sequences listed, roughly 14% were seen once. The CDR3 is 16 residues long. V shed 2 bases and J shed 6 bases, with 16 bases lying between them. Germline V gives CDR1 MRHNA, CDR2 SNTAGT. Many counts were recorded for this clonotype.

The sequenced sample consisted of blood. The V and J genes are TRBV6-4 and TRBJ2-2; tentatively, D is TRBD2 (5 bases). The TCR originated in a middle-aged woman with Graves' ophthalmopathy. The CDR3 here is CASSDRTARAAGELFF. CDR3 DNA sequence: TGTGCCAGCAGTGACAGGACTGCCCGCGCTGCCGGGGAGCTGTTTTTT.